This T cell receptor beta chain derives from a study of CD8+CD57+ T cells in acquired aplastic anemia. TCR beta VDJ and CDR3 were profiled, and genomic DNA was the template. TCRdb ran MiXCR on the reads and lists one entry per CDR3 protein. In the table there are about 98,000 distinct CDR3 sequences, around 70% of which are singletons. Germline V gene lookup returns CDR1 SQVTM and CDR2 ANQGSEA. The length of the CDR3 is 13 residues. V shed 1 base and J shed 8 bases, with 12 bases lying between them. Sequenced patients had shown CD8+CD57+ cell expansion by flow cytometry. The TCR originated in a human donor with aplastic anemia. The sample comprised sorted CD4+, CD8+, or CD8+CD57+ T cells (not recorded which) from PBMCs. The genes are TRBV29-1 and TRBJ2-1, with D unclear. Here the CDR3 DNA reads TGCAGCGTTGAAGGCCTCATTAGATATGAGCAGTTCTTC. Its translation is CSVEGLIRYEQFF.